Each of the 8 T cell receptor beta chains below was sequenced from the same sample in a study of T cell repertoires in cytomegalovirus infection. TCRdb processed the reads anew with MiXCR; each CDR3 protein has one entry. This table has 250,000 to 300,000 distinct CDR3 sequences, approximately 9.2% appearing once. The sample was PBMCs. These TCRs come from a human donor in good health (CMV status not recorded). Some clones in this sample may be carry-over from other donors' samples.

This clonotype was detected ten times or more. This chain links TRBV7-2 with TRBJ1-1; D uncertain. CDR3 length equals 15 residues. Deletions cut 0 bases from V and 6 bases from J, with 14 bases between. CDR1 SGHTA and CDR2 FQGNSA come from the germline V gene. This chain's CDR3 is CASSLAEGTVSEAFF. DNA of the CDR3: TGTGCCAGCAGCTTAGCCGAGGGTACGGTTTCTGAAGCTTTCTTT.

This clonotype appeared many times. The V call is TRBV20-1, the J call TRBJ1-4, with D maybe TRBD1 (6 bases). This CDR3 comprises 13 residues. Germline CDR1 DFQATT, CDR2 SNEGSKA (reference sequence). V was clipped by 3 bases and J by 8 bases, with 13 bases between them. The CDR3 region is CSASQGIVEKLFF. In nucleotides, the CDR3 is TGCAGTGCTAGTCAGGGGATAGTGGAAAAACTGTTTTTT.

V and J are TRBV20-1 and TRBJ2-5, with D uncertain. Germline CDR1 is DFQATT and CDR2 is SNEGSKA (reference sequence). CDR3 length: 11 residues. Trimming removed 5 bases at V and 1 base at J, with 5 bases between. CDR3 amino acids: CSAPSQETQYF. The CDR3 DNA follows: TGCAGTGCTCCCAGCCAAGAGACCCAGTACTTC.

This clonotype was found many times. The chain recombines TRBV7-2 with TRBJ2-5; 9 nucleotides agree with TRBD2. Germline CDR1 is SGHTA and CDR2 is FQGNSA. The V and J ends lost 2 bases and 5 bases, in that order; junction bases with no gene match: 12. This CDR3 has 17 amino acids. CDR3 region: CASSLTAGGLLGETQYF. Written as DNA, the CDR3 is TGTGCCAGCAGCTTAACAGCGGGAGGACTATTAGGGGAGACCCAGTACTTC. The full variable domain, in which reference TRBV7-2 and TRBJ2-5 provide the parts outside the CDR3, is GAGVSQSPSNKVTEKGKDVELRCDPISGHTALYWYRQSLGQGLEFLIYFQGNSAPDKSGLPSDRFSAERTGGSVSTLTIQRTQQEDSAVYLCASSLTAGGLLGETQYFGPGTRLLVL.

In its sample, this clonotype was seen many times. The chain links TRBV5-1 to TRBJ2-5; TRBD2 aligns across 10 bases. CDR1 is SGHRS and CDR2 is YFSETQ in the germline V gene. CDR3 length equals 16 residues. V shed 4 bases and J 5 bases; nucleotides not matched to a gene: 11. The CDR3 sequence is CASSRAGGSAGETQYF. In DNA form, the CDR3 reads TGCGCCAGCAGCCGAGCGGGGGGGAGCGCCGGGGAGACCCAGTACTTC.

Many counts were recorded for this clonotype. The CDR3 sequence is CASSRAQGASDNEQFF. CDR3 coding DNA: TGTGCCAGCAGCCGAGCGCAGGGGGCTTCGGACAATGAGCAGTTCTTC. The V gene is TRBV7-4, the J gene TRBJ2-1; TRBD1 agrees at 8 bases. The V segment lost 5 bases and the J segment 5 bases; nucleotides outside the gene matches: 11. Germline CDR1 and CDR2: SGHVT and SQSDAQ. The CDR3 runs to 16 residues.

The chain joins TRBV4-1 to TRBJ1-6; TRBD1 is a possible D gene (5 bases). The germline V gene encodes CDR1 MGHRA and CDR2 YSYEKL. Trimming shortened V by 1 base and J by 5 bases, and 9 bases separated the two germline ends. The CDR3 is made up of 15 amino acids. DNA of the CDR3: TGCGCCAGCAGCCAAGGGGACTTGGATAATTCACCCCTCCACTTT. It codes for CASSQGDLDNSPLHF.

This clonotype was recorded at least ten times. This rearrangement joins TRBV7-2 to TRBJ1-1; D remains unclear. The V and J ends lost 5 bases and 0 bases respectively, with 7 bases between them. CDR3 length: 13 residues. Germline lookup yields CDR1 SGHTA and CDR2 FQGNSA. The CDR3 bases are TGTGCCAGCAGCCCCCGACTGAACACTGAAGCTTTCTTT. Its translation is CASSPRLNTEAFF.